Sequencing of this TCR beta chain was carried out in a study of T cells in Graves' hyperthyroidism and ophthalmopathy. The length of the CDR3 is 17 residues. The V segment lost 0 bases and the J segment 2 bases; nucleotides outside the gene matches: 8. Amplification yielded TCR beta CDR3 regions, with RNA transcripts as the source. TCR CDR3 regions were first amplified by RT-PCR with HTBI primers. TCRdb passed the multiplex PCR reads through MiXCR, listing each CDR3 protein once. This table holds about 130,000 distinct CDR3 sequences, approximately 20% found once. The sequencing input was blood. This chain links TRBV12-3 or TRBV12-4 with TRBJ2-7; 9 bases match TRBD1. This receptor was obtained from a woman between 50 and 59 years old with Graves' hyperthyroidism that later progressed to Graves' ophthalmopathy. CDR3 nucleotides: TGTGCCAGCAGTTTAGCCCGACCGGGACAGGGAGCCTACGAGCAGTACTTC. Translating gives CASSLARPGQGAYEQYF.